This T cell receptor (beta chain) stems from a study of T-cell reconstitution after alpha-beta-depleted transplantation in children. Whole-study results and caveats: Recipient T cells and thymic progenitors that survived were the source of the high TCRbeta diversity seen at day 60 in some patients. Expanded graft clones, several hundred of them, were reportedly the source of alpha-beta T cells about two months after transplant. T-cell counts and diversity at one year post-transplant came mainly from newly produced T cells.

Preparation of the TCRbeta library used unique molecular identifiers. One entry per CDR3 protein results from TCRdb running MiXCR on the PCR reads. This table holds approximately 110,000 distinct CDR3 sequences, 20% to 25% found once. This clonotype was counted only a few times. Its antigen is still unknown. The sequence came from a male patient between 2 and 9 years old who had a stem cell transplant for chronic granulomatous disease, so the T cells may come from the graft donor. The sequencing used PBMCs, mostly from graft donor cells, collected 180 days after TCRalphabeta/CD19-depleted stem cell transplant.

The CDR3 is CANGAARDEQYF. The CDR3 DNA follows: TGTGCCAACGGGGCCGCAAGGGACGAGCAGTACTTC. The V and J genes are TRBV10-3 and TRBJ2-7; D possibly matches TRBD1 or TRBD2 (5 bases each). Germline CDR1 ENHRY, CDR2 SYGVKD. Trimming pared 10 bases from V and 5 bases from J, leaving 15 bases between. CDR3 length equals 12 residues.